This TCR beta chain emerged from a study of T-cell memory formation after mild COVID-19. The overall study: Clustering of TCRs was largely donor specific. General study points: Day 37-peaking second-wave clones had unconfirmed SARS-CoV-2 specificity. Shrinking CD4+ clones resided mostly in CM and EM, and CD8+ ones in EMRA.

With respect to this clonotype: Its antigen remains unidentified.

Trimming cost V 1 base and J 2 bases, with 18 bases left between them. The germline V gene encodes CDR1 SGHVS and CDR2 FQNEAQ. CDR3 size: 18 residues. TCRdb recomputed calls from the 5' RACE reads with MiXCR, one row per CDR3 protein. The table has fewer than 650,000 distinct CDR3 sequences, about 22% seen once. This sequence joins TRBV7-8 and TRBJ2-1, with TRBD1 as a possible D gene (5 bases). Material for sequencing was PBMCs or a T cell subset sorted from them (not recorded which). The clonotype comes from an adult woman who had mild COVID-19 (a few samples of this study predate the infection). Cell type and time point are not known. CDR3 sequence reads: CASSLEALGQVPYNEQFF. The CDR3 DNA follows: TGTGCCAGCAGCTTAGAGGCTCTGGGGCAGGTCCCCTACAATGAGCAGTTCTTC.